This T cell receptor (beta chain) was identified during a study of shared clonotypes between healthy human individuals. As for this clone: The antigen remains unidentified.

Naivety among CD8 cells was defined by CD45RO negativity and positive CCR7 selection, thereby excluding terminally differentiated effector memory CD45RA+ cells. All the donors were Caucasian adults who lived in Nashville, Tennessee. Germline CDR1 SEHNR, CDR2 FQNEAQ (reference sequence). Trimming removed 1 base at V and 0 bases at J, with 6 bases between. The CDR3 sequence is 14 residues long. On sorted subsets, replicate PCRs used 150 to 250 ng DNA, or about 33,000 T cell genomes. Generated by immunoSEQ multiplex PCR, the TCRdb table keeps only in-frame clones and is missing some. Counted here are about 1,900,000 clones, over 85% occurring once; the ten biggest clones make up 0.9% to 1.5%. Overall study findings and caveats: A small donor pool kept down the genetic and exposure-history diversity that was represented.

The specimen sequenced was naive CD8+ T cells sorted from blood. The chain carries TRBV7-9 and TRBJ2-5; D gene unclear. This receptor was identified in a man younger than 30 in good health. CDR3 in DNA: TGTGCCAGCAGCTTAGTACCGTACCAAGAGACCCAGTACTTC. As protein: CASSLVPYQETQYF.